This T cell receptor beta chain was recovered during a study of T cell responses to AZD1222 COVID-19 vaccine. Repertoires were generated with immunoSEQ multiplex PCR, while TCRdb's copy carries only in-frame clones and drops some. Among 150,000 to 200,000 clones listed, over 85% were seen once. The germline V gene has CDR1 SGHNT and CDR2 YENEEA. The junction had 6 bases not matched to a gene; V was cut back by 0 bases and J by 9 bases. The CDR3 totals 14 residues. The V call is TRBV11-3, the J call TRBJ2-5; 8 bases agree with TRBD1. Specimen: peripheral blood, collected on day 0 of AZD1222 vaccination. The receptor was derived from an adult in good health. CDR3 region: CASSLEGQGAAQYF. The CDR3 DNA reads as TGTGCCAGCAGCTTAGAGGGTCAGGGGGCGGCCCAGTACTTC.